This T cell receptor (beta chain) emerged from a study of Tregs in tolerant kidney transplant recipients. Points from the study as a whole: Tregs expanded with activated donor B cells seemed most donor-specific. Biological reproducibility was not directly addressed, but technical replication error appeared minimal.

Notes on this clone: The antigen is unknown. Coverage ceases 3 residues before the CDR3 finishes, and the germline J gene fills in the end.

The CDR3 is made up of 18 amino acids. Germline CDR1 SGHRS, CDR2 YFSETQ. V shed 1 base, J shed 4 bases, and the junction held 11 bases outside the gene matches. CD4+CD25+CD127- Tregs, CD4+CD25- non-Tregs, CD4 and CD8 cells were sorted. The method was immunoSEQ multiplex PCR; TCRdb's version includes in-frame clones alone and lacks a portion of them. The sample includes about 48,000 clones. Sequences were derived from CD4+ T cells from blood, sampled before the transplant. The receptor was isolated from a human donor who received a combined kidney and bone marrow transplant. The chain carries TRBV5-1 and TRBJ1-1, with TRBD1 matching over 12 bases. Partial CDR3 DNA: TGCGCCAGCAGCTTGATGCCGGGACAGGGGGCGCCGGGCACTGAA. This gives the protein CASSLMPGQGAPGTE. The entire CDR3 protein is CASSLMPGQGAPGTEAFF. Looking up the rest from reference TRBV5-1 and TRBJ1-1 gives the full variable domain: KAGVTQTPRYLIKTRGQQVTLSCSPISGHRSVSWYQQTPGQGLQFLFEYFSETQRNKGNFPGRFSGRQFSNSRSEMNVSTLELGDSALYLCASSLMPGQGAPGTEAFFGQGTRLTVV.